This T cell receptor beta chain comes out of a study of T cell responses to AZD1222 COVID-19 vaccine. The germline gives CDR1 MNHEY, CDR2 SVGEGT. V lost 4 bases to trimming and J lost 9 bases; unmatched junction nucleotides: 6. The CDR3 loop spans 13 amino acids. Overall study results and limits: It should be noted that donors were predominantly white British and more often female, and clonal diversity was possibly underestimated. Only a handful of AZD1222 recipients were seropositive at baseline. The reported proportion of spike-specific TCRs targeting unmutated variant regions was nearly half.

Remarks on this clone: Its cognate antigen is unknown.

Sequencing was performed with immunoSEQ multiplex PCR; in TCRdb, only in-frame clones are kept and a portion is missing. The data contain about 74,000 clones, 75% to 95% of them singletons. The rearrangement links TRBV6-2 or TRBV6-3 to TRBJ1-5; 7 positions agree with TRBD1. The clonotype comes from an adult who received the AZD1222 COVID-19 vaccine. Specimen: peripheral blood, collected 28 days after the second AZD1222 dose. CDR3 DNA: TGTGCCAGCAGTTGGACAGGACGGGGGCCCCAGCATTTT. This sequence encodes CASSWTGRGPQHF.